This T cell receptor beta chain was recovered during a study of blood T cells in healthy people across ages. Study-level results: Unsorted PBMCs prevented conclusive naive versus antigen-experienced comparison.

This clonotype occurred a few times. What it binds is unknown. There were healthy Caucasian individuals from Russia, aged roughly 6 to 100, serving as donors. Donors gave around 10 milliliters of peripheral blood apiece. The use of a sample-barcoded 5' primer and a J-beta primer mix characterized a second PCR of about 6 to 11 cycles. TCRdb fed the 5' RACE reads into MiXCR, producing one record per CDR3 protein. The table shows 1.5 million to 2 million distinct CDR3 sequences, with 28% occurring only once. The TCR was taken from a woman aged 25 to 45 in good health. Sequenced input: blood.

The CDR3 loop reads CASSKSGDNYEQYF. The CDR3 region has the DNA TGTGCCAGTAGCAAGAGCGGGGACAACTACGAGCAGTACTTC. V gene TRBV19 combines with J gene TRBJ2-7; TRBD2 might be the D (7 bases). The CDR3 sequence is 14 residues long. Germline V lookup: CDR1 LNHDA, CDR2 SQIVND (reference sequence). V lost 6 bases and J 3 bases, leaving 15 bases between the germline ends.